This T cell receptor beta chain was captured by sequencing in a study of T cells in Graves' hyperthyroidism and ophthalmopathy. In the study overall: At the time of initial diagnosis and before any treatment, peripheral blood was collected. General study points: Ophthalmopathy was separated from stable hyperthyroidism by a 13 V-J model.

Germline values: CDR1 MNHNS, CDR2 SASEGT. Trimming removed 2 bases from V and 2 bases from J, with 19 bases in between. The CDR3 spans 17 residues. RNA transcripts served as the template for amplifying TCR beta CDR3 regions. With the HTBI primer set, the TCR CDR3 went through a first round of RT-PCR. One entry per CDR3 protein, called by TCRdb with MiXCR from the multiplex PCR reads. The sample includes fewer than 600,000 distinct CDR3 sequences, 13% to 15% seen only once; the top ten take 14%. Exclusion followed for patients with uncontrolled infection, other autoimmune disease, pregnancy or lactation. Diagnostic decisions used clinical symptoms, serum thyroxine and TRAb, thyroid ultrasound and orbital computed tomography. In this sample, this clonotype turned up many times. Antigen specificity is unknown.

Sequences were obtained from blood. J is TRBJ2-7 and V is TRBV6-1; tentative D call: TRBD1 (7 bases). The TCR originated in a middle-aged woman with Graves' hyperthyroidism. The CDR3 sequence: CASSEMTRQGIPYEQYF. DNA of the CDR3: TGTGCCAGCAGTGAAATGACTAGACAGGGAATTCCCTACGAGCAGTACTTC.